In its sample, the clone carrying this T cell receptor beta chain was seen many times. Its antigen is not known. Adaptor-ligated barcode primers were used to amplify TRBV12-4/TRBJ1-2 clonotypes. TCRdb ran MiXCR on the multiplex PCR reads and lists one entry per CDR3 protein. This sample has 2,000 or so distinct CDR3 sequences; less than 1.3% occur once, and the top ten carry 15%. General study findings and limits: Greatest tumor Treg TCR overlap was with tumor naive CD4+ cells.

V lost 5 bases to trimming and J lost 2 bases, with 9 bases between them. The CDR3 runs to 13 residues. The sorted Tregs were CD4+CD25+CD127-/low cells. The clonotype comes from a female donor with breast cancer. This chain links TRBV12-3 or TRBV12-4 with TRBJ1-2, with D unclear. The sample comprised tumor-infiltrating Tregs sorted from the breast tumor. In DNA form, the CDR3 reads TGTGCCAGCAGTCGCCGCACAAACTATGGCTACACCTTC. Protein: CASSRRTNYGYTF.